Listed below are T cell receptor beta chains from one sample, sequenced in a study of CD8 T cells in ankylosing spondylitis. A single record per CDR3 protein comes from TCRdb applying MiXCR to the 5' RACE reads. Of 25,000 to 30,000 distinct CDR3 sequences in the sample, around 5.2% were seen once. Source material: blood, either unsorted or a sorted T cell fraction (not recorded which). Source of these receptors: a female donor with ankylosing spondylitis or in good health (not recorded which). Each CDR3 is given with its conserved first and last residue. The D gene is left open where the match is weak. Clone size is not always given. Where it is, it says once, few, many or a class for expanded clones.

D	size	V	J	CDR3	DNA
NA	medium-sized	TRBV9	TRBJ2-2	CASSVEVTGELFF	TGTGCCAGCAGCGTAGAGGTTACCGGGGAGCTGTTTTTT
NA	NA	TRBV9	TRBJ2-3	CASSATGYDTQYF	TGTGCCAGCAGCGCCACAGGGTATGATACGCAGTATTTT
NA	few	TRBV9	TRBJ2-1	CASSIHPDNEQFF	TGTGCCAGCAGCATCCACCCCGACAATGAGCAGTTCTTC
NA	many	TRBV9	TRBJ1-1	CASSVDRDLGTEAFF	TGTGCCAGCAGCGTAGACCGGGACCTGGGCACTGAAGCTTTCTTT
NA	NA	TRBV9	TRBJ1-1	CGSSASRDTEAFF	TGTGGCAGCAGCGCCAGCCGGGACACTGAAGCTTTCTTT
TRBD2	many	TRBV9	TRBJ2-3	CASSPSSGGSADTQYF	TGTGCCAGCAGCCCGTCTAGCGGGGGTTCAGCAGATACGCAGTATTTT
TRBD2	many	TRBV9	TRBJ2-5	CASSVGLAEQETQYF	TGTGCCAGCAGCGTCGGACTAGCGGAGCAAGAGACCCAGTACTTC
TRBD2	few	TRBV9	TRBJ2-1	CASSARTSVSYNEQFF	TGTGCCAGCAGCGCCCGGACTAGCGTGTCTTACAATGAGCAGTTCTTC
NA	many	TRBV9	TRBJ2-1	CASSVVPSDYSYNEQFF	TGTGCCAGCAGCGTAGTCCCCTCGGACTATTCCTACAATGAGCAGTTCTTC
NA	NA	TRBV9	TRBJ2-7	CASSVARGEQYF	TGTGCCAGCAGCGTAGCTAGGGGCGAGCAGTACTTC
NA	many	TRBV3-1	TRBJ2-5	CASSRSVSRDQETQYF	TGTGCCAGCAGCCGCTCCGTCAGCAGGGACCAAGAGACCCAGTACTTC
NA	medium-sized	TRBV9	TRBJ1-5	CASSVGADGGQPQHF	TGTGCCAGCAGCGTAGGGGCAGATGGAGGTCAGCCCCAGCATTTT
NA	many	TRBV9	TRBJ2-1	CASSEWTREGGEQFF	TGTGCCAGCAGCGAATGGACTCGGGAAGGGGGGGAGCAGTTCTTC
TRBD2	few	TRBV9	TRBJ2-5	CASSSSGGAKETQYF	TGTGCCAGCAGCTCGAGCGGGGGGGCCAAGGAGACCCAGTACTTC
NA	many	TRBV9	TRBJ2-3	CASSVYTDTQYF	TGTGCCAGCAGCGTATACACAGATACGCAGTATTTT
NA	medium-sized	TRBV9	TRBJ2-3	CASSVGRGADTQYF	TGTGCCAGCAGCGTAGGGAGGGGTGCTGATACGCAGTATTTT
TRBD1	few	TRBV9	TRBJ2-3	CASSVVGQGGTDTQYF	TGTGCCAGCAGCGTCGTCGGACAGGGAGGCACAGATACGCAGTATTTT
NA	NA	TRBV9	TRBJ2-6	CASSARGDYTGANVLTF	TGTGCCAGCAGCGCCAGGGGCGACTATACTGGGGCCAACGTCCTGACTTTC
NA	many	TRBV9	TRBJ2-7	CASSVAAKGPGEQYF	TGTGCCAGCAGCGTAGCCGCAAAGGGGCCTGGTGAGCAGTACTTC
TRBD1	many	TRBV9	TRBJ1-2	CASSVRTGNYGYTF	TGTGCCAGCAGCGTACGGACAGGGAACTATGGCTACACCTTC
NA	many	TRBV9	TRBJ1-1	CASSVTLGTEAFF	TGTGCCAGCAGCGTTACTTTGGGGACTGAAGCTTTCTTT
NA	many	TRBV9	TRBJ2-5	CASSVGQGLTKETQYF	TGTGCCAGCAGCGTAGGGCAGGGTCTCACCAAGGAGACCCAGTACTTC
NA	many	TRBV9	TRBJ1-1	CASTAGITNTEAFF	TGTGCCAGCACCGCTGGGATAACGAACACTGAAGCTTTCTTT
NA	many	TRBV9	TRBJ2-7	CASSVGVGKVYEQYF	TGTGCCAGCAGCGTAGGGGTAGGGAAGGTTTACGAGCAGTACTTC
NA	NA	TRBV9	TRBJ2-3	CASSLGDTQYF	TGTGCCAGCAGCCTGGGGGATACGCAGTATTTT
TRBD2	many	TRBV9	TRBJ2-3	CASSVGLAGGVTDTQYF	TGTGCCAGCAGCGTAGGACTAGCGGGGGGGGTCACAGATACGCAGTATTTT
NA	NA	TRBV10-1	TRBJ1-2	CATMWVGGTNYGYTF	TGCGCCACCATGTGGGTAGGGGGGACTAACTATGGCTACACCTTC
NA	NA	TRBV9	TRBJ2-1	CASSGRGGDVREQFF	TGTGCCAGCAGCGGTCGAGGGGGTGACGTAAGGGAGCAGTTCTTC
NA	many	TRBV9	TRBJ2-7	CASSVTWRTSYEQYF	TGTGCCAGCAGCGTGACCTGGCGGACCTCATACGAGCAGTACTTC
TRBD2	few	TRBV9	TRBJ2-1	CASSVQLAANEQFF	TGTGCCAGCAGCGTCCAACTAGCGGCCAATGAGCAGTTCTTC
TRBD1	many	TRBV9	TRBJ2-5	CASSLRGDRGLVETQYF	TGTGCCAGCAGCCTCAGGGGAGACAGGGGTTTAGTTGAGACCCAGTACTTC
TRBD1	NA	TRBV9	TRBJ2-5	CASSETGVETQYF	TGTGCCAGCAGCGAGACAGGGGTCGAGACCCAGTACTTC
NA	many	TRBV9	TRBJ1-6	CASSAPGGRDSPLHF	TGTGCCAGCAGCGCCCCCGGAGGGCGGGATTCACCCCTCCACTTT
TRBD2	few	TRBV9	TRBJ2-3	CASSSRPLTSGTDTQYF	TGTGCCAGCAGCTCGCGCCCTTTGACTAGCGGCACAGATACGCAGTATTTT
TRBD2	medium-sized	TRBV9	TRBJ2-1	CASSKTSGQSEQFF	TGTGCCAGCAGCAAGACTAGCGGCCAGTCGGAGCAGTTCTTC
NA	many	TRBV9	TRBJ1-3	CASSDAQGGPGNTIYF	TGTGCCAGCAGTGACGCCCAAGGGGGGCCTGGAAACACCATATATTTT
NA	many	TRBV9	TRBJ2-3	CASSQLFSTDTQYF	TGTGCCAGCAGCCAGTTGTTTAGCACAGATACGCAGTATTTT
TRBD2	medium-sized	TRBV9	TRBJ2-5	CASSGTSGWETQYF	TGTGCCAGCAGTGGGACTAGCGGATGGGAGACCCAGTACTTC
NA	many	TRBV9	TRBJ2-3	CASSVDHTDTQYF	TGTGCCAGCAGCGTAGACCATACAGATACGCAGTATTTT
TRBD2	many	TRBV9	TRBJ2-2	CASSPSGSLPGELFF	TGTGCCAGCAGTCCTAGCGGGAGCCTGCCCGGGGAGCTGTTTTTT
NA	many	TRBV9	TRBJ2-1	CASSAVHRPLSTYNEQFF	TGTGCCAGCAGCGCCGTTCACAGGCCCCTCTCGACCTACAATGAGCAGTTCTTC
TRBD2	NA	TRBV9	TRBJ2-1	CASSVSSQREGEQFF	TGTGCCAGCAGCGTGTCCAGCCAGCGGGAGGGTGAGCAGTTCTTC
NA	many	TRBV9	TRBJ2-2	CASSVELAGELFF	TGTGCCAGCAGCGTAGAGTTGGCCGGGGAGCTGTTTTTT
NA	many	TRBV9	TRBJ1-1	CASSVVYWGTEAFF	TGTGCCAGCAGCGTAGTTTATTGGGGTACTGAAGCTTTCTTT
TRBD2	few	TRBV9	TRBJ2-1	CASSVATGTSGPNEQFF	TGTGCCAGCAGCGTAGCTACGGGGACTAGCGGACCCAATGAGCAGTTCTTC
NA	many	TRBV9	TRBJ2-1	CASSGTTGPYNEQFF	TGTGCCAGCAGCGGTACCACGGGCCCCTACAATGAGCAGTTCTTC
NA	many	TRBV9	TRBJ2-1	CASSVAGVADEQFF	TGTGCCAGCAGCGTAGCGGGAGTAGCCGATGAGCAGTTCTTC
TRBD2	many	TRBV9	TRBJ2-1	CASKSGTSAYNEQFF	TGTGCCAGCAAGTCAGGGACTAGCGCCTACAATGAGCAGTTCTTC
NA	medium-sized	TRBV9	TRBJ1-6	CASSVGQGLNSPLHF	TGTGCCAGCAGCGTCGGGCAGGGGTTGAATTCACCCCTCCACTTT
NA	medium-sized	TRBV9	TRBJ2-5	CASSVDWNQETQYF	TGTGCAAGCAGCGTAGACTGGAACCAAGAGACCCAGTACTTC
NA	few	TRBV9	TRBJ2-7	CASSEGGTSYEQYF	TGTGCCAGCAGCGAGGGCGGGACGTCATACGAGCAGTACTTC
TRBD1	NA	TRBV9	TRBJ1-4	CASSLREGDRGSGGREKLFF	TGTGCCAGCAGCCTCCGGGAGGGAGACAGGGGGTCAGGGGGTCGCGAAAAACTGTTTTTT
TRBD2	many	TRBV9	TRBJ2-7	CASSQNLGASGSYEQYF	TGTGCCAGCAGTCAGAACCTCGGGGCTAGCGGATCCTACGAGCAGTACTTC
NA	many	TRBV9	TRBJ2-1	CASSVGSTLSRVEQFF	TGTGCCAGCAGCGTTGGGTCTACCTTGTCCCGGGTTGAGCAGTTCTTC
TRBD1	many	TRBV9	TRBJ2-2	CASSVRGPPNTGELFF	TGTGCCAGCAGCGTAAGGGGGCCCCCGAACACCGGGGAGCTGTTTTTT
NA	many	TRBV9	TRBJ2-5	CASSVDSWGTQYF	TGTGCCAGCAGCGTGGATTCCTGGGGGACCCAGTACTTC